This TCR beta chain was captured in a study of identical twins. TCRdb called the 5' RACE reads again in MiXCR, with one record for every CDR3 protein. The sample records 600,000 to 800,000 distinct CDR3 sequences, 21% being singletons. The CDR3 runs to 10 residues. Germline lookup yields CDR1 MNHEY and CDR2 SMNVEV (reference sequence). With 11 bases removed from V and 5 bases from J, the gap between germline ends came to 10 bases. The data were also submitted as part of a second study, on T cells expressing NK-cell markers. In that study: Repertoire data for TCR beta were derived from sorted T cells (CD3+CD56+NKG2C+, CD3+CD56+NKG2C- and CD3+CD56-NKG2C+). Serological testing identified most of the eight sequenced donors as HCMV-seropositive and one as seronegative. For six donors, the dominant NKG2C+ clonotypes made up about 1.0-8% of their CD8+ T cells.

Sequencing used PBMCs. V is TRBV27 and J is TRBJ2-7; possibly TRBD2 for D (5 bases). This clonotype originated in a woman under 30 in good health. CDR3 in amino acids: CAHKGDEQYF. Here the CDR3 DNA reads TGTGCCCACAAGGGAGACGAGCAGTACTTC.